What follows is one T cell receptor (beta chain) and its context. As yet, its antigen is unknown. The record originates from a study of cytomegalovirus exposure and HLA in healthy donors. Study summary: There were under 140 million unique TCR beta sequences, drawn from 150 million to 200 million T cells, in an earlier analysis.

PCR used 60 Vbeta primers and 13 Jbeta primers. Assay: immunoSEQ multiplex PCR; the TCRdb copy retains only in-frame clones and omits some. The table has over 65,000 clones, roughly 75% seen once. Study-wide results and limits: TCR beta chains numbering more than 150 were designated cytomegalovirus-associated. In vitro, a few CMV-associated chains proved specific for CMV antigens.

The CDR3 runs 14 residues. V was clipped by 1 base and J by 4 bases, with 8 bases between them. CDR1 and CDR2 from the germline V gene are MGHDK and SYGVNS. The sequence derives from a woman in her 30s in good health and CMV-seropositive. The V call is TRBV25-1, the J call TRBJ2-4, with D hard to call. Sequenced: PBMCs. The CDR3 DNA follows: TGTGCCAGCAGTGAATGGTCCGGTAAAAACATTCAGTACTTC. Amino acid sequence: CASSEWSGKNIQYF.